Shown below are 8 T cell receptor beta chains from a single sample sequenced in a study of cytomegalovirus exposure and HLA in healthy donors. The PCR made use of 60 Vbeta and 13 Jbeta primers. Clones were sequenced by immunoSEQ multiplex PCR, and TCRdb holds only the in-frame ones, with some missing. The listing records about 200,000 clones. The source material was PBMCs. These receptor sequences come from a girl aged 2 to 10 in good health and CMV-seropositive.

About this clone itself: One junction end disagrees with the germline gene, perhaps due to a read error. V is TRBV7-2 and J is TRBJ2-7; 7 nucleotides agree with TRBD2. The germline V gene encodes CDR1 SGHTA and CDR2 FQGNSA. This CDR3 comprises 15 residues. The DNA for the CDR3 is TGTGCCAACAGCCTAGTGGGAGGGTTCTCCTACGAGCAGTACTTC. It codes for CANSLVGGFSYEQYF. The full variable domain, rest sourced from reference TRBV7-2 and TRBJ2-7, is GAGVSQSPSNKVTEKGKDVELRCDPISGHTALYWYRQSLGQGLEFLIYFQGNSAPDKSGLPSDRFSAERTGGSVSTLTIQRTQQEDSAVYLCANSLVGGFSYEQYFGPGTRLTVT.

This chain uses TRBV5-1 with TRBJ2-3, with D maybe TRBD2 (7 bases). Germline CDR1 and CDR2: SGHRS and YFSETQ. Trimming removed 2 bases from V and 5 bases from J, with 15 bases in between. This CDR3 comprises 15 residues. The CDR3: CASSLRGRGIDTQYF. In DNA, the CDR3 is TGCGCCAGCAGCTTAAGAGGGAGGGGGATAGATACGCAGTATTTT.

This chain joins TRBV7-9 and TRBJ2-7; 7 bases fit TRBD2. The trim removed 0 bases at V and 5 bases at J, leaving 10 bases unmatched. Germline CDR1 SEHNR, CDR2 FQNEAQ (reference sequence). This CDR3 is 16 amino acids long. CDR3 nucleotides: TGTGCCAGCAGCTTAGCGTGGGGGGAGGGTCGAAACGAGCAGTACTTC. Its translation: CASSLAWGEGRNEQYF.

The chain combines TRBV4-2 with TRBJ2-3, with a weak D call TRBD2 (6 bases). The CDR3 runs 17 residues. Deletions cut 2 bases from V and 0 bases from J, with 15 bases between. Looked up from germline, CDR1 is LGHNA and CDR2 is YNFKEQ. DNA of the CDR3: TGTGCCAGCAGCCAACTGAGGACTACCCCCAGCACAGATACGCAGTATTTT. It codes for CASSQLRTTPSTDTQYF.

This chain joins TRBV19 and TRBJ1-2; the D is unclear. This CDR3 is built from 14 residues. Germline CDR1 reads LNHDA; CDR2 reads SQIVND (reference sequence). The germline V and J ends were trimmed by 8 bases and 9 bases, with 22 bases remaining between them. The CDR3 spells CASWRPGSVRSYTF. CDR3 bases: TGTGCCAGTTGGCGACCGGGTAGTGTCCGGAGCTACACCTTC.

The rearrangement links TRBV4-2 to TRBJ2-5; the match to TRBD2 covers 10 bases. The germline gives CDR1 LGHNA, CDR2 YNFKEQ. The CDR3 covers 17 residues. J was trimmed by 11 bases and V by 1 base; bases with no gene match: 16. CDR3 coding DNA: TGTGCCAGCAGCCAAGGTGTCGGCCTAGCGGGAGAATCAGAGCAGTACTTC. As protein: CASSQGVGLAGESEQYF.

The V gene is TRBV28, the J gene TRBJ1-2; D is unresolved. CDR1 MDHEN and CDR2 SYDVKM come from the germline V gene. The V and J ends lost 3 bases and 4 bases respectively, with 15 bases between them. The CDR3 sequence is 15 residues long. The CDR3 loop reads CASSFVVLRGYGYTF. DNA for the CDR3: TGTGCCAGCAGTTTCGTCGTTCTACGGGGCTATGGCTACACCTTC.

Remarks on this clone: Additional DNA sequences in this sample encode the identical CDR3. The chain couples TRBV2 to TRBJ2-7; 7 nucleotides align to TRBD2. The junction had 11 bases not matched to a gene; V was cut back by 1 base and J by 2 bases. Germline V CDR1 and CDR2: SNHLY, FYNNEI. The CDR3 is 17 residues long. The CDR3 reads CASSEDAWRGMPYEQYF. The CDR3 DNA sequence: TGTGCCAGCAGTGAAGATGCGTGGCGGGGGATGCCCTACGAGCAGTACTTC.